This T cell receptor (beta chain) is drawn from a study of CXCR3-negative and CXCR3-positive naive CD8 T cells. The study, taken as a whole, reports: Memory CD8+ cells showed much lower diversity, while both naive subsets displayed comparably high diversity. More hydrophobic TRB CDR3s were found in CXCR3-positive naive cells than in CXCR3-negative naive cells. Memory cells differed in TRBV-TRBJ usage, but naive CXCR3-negative and CXCR3-positive cells had similar usage.

The libraries of TRB cDNA were constructed through 5' RACE using UMI labels. From the 5' RACE reads, TCRdb lists one entry per CDR3 protein and no DNA. The repertoire table contains some 53,000 distinct CDR3 sequences. About this clonotype itself: Its antigen is unknown.

With roughly 300,000 cells each, the CD8+ T cell subsets were individually sorted in triplicate. The authors gated naive CD8+ T cells as CD45RO-CCR7+CD27+CD95-. The sequenced sample consisted of naive CXCR3+ CD8+ T cells from blood. As to subset: CD45RO-CCR7+CD27+CD95- naive CD8+ T cells expressing CXCR3 (TNR3+). This sequence originates from a human donor in good health. Some clones in this sample may be carry-over from other donors' samples.

The CDR3 loop reads CASVLGTGGTEQFF. The chain recombines TRBV25-1 with TRBJ2-1; the TCRdb call, TRBD1, lacks DNA for checking. Per germline, CDR1 MGHDK and CDR2 SYGVNS. There are 14 residues in the CDR3.